This section outlines one T cell receptor (beta chain) sequence together with its context. TCRdb itself ran the 5' RACE reads through MiXCR, one entry per CDR3 protein. The table has fewer than 700,000 distinct CDR3 sequences, under 20% seen once. This specimen comes from a study of T-cell memory formation after mild COVID-19. The sample taken for sequencing was PBMCs or a T cell subset sorted from them (not recorded which). This TCR derives from an adult woman who had mild COVID-19 (a few samples of this study predate the infection). Cell type and time point are not known.

In nucleotides, the CDR3 is TGTGCCAGCAGCCCACAGGCGGGAGCCTACGAGCAGTACTTC. This codes for CASSPQAGAYEQYF. The gene calls are TRBV7-3 and TRBJ2-7; 7 nucleotides align to TRBD2. CDR1 is SGHTA and CDR2 is FQGTGA in the germline V gene. The CDR3 is 14 amino acids. The V segment lost 5 bases and the J segment 2 bases; nucleotides outside the gene matches: 6.